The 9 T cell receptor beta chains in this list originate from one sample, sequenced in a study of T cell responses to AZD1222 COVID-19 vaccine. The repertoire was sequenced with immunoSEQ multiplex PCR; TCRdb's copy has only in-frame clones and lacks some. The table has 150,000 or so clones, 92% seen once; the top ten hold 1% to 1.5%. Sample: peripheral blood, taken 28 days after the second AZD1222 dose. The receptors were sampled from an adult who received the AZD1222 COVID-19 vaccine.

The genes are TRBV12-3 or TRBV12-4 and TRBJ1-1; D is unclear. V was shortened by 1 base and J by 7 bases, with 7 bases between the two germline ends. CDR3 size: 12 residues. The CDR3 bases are TGTGCCAGCAGTTTAGGGAGGATTGAAGCTTTCTTT. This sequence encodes CASSLGRIEAFF.

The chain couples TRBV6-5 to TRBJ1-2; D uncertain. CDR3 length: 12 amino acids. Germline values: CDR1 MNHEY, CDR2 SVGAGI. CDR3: CAIAGIVGGYTF. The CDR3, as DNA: TGTGCAATAGCTGGAATTGTCGGTGGCTACACCTTC.

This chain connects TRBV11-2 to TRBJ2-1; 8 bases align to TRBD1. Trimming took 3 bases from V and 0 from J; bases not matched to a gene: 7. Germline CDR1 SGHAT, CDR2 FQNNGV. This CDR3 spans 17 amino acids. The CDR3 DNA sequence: TGTGCCAGCAGCTTTGGGACAGGTCAGAGCTCCTACAATGAGCAGTTCTTC. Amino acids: CASSFGTGQSSYNEQFF.

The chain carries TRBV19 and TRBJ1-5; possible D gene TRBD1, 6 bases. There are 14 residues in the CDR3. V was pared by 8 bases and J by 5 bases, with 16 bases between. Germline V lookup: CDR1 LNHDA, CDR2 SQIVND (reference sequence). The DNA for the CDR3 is TGTGCCAGTCACCTGGGGTCAGGGGATCAGCCCCAGCATTTT. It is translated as CASHLGSGDQPQHF.

CDR3 sequence: CASSSFSKRENGETQYF. DNA of the CDR3: TGTGCCAGCAGCTCGTTTTCGAAGCGGGAGAACGGAGAGACCCAGTACTTC. The chain links TRBV7-8 to TRBJ2-5; 8 nucleotides align to TRBD2. V shed 4 bases and J 4 bases; nucleotides not matched to a gene: 14. This CDR3 is built from 17 residues. The germline CDR1 and CDR2 sequences are SGHVS and FQNEAQ.

The CDR3 loop reads CASSTRQGDSYGYTF. DNA of the CDR3: TGTGCCAGCAGCACGCGACAGGGAGACTCCTATGGCTACACCTTC. The J gene is TRBJ1-2, the V gene TRBV5-4; the match to TRBD1 covers 7 bases. Germline loops: CDR1 SGHNT, CDR2 YYREEE (reference sequence). The CDR3 runs to 15 residues. V was clipped by 4 bases and J by 4 bases; unmatched bases: 10.

CDR3 sequence: CASSFWGEQYF. The CDR3 region has the DNA TGTGCCAGCAGTTTTTGGGGGGAGCAGTACTTC. This chain uses TRBV27 with TRBJ2-7; D possibly uses TRBD1 or TRBD2 (5 bases each). Per the germline V gene, CDR1 is MNHEY and CDR2 is SMNVEV (reference sequence). V was pared by 3 bases and J by 7 bases, with 7 bases between. The CDR3 runs 11 residues.

CDR3 in amino acids: CASSESVSGREVPHEQFF. CDR3 DNA sequence: TGCGCCAGCAGTGAGTCCGTATCAGGGCGGGAGGTCCCCCATGAGCAGTTCTTC. The chain carries TRBV10-1 and TRBJ2-1; 8 bases match TRBD2. The V and J ends lost 0 bases and 8 bases, in that order; junction bases with no gene match: 15. CDR3 length: 18 residues. Germline values: CDR1 WNHNN, CDR2 SYGVQD (reference sequence).

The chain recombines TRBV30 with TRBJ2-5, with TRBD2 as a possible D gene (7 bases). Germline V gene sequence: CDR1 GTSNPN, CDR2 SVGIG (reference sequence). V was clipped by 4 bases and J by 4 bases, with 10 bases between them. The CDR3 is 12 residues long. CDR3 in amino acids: CAWTGEGETQYF. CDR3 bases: TGTGCCTGGACAGGGGAGGGAGAGACCCAGTACTTC.